This T cell receptor (beta chain) was observed in a study of CD4 T cells in relation to SARS-CoV-2 and coronaviruses. Generated by immunoSEQ multiplex PCR, the TCRdb table keeps only in-frame clones and is missing some. In the table there are about 26,000 clones, 77% of which are singletons. With regard to this clone: No antigen is known for it.

CDR3 size: 12 residues. Trimming cost V 6 bases and J 6 bases, with 12 bases left between them. Germline V CDR1 and CDR2: MNHEY, SVGAGI. Before the COVID-19 pandemic, during about 2010-2018, CD4+ T cells were taken from unexposed donors. The cells were cultured for about ten days before CD4+ T cells were isolated. The V and J genes are TRBV6-5 and TRBJ2-7; D is possibly TRBD2 (6 bases). This receptor was taken from a human donor in good health. Sequenced input: CD4+ T cells from PBMCs, cultured in vitro. CDR3 protein: CASRGLPGEQYF. The CDR3 DNA follows: TGTGCCAGCAGGGGACTCCCCGGCGAGCAGTACTTC.